This T cell receptor (beta chain) is from a study of monozygotic twins with inflammatory bowel disease. Following a re-call of the 5' RACE reads, TCRdb has one entry per CDR3 protein and lacks DNA. The sample has about 160,000 distinct CDR3 sequences; the top ten hold 2% to 3%. CDR1 and CDR2 (germline): SNHLY, FYNNEI. The CDR3 length is 16 residues. This chain connects TRBV2 to TRBJ2-3; the D gene TCRdb calls, TRBD1, cannot be checked with no DNA. Material: blood. The receptor was isolated from a human donor with ulcerative colitis or Crohn's disease, or a healthy co-twin of an affected twin (not recorded which). The CDR3 spells CASSEAKDRSADTQYF.